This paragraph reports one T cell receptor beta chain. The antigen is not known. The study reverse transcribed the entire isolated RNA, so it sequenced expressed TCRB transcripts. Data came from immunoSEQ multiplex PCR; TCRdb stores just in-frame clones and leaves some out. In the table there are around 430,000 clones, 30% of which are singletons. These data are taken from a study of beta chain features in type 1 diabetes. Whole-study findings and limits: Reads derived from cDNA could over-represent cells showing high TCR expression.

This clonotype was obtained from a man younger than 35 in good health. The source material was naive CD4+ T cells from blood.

CDR3 sequence: CASSFLQESTEAFF. The CDR3 DNA reads TGCGCCAGCAGCTTTCTCCAGGAGAGCACTGAAGCTTTCTTT. The chain recombines TRBV5-1 with TRBJ1-1, with D hard to call. Between the trimmed V and J ends, which lost 2 bases and 4 bases, there was a span of 12 bases. From germline, CDR1 is SGHRS and CDR2 YFSETQ. The CDR3 is made up of 14 amino acids.